The 23 T cell receptor beta chains below were found in one sample sequenced in a study of glioma-infiltrating T cells. The iRepertoire nested amplicon-rescue multiplex PCR amplified TCR alpha and beta CDR3s from RNA. Using its own MiXCR run on the multiplex PCR reads, TCRdb lists one record per CDR3 protein. The repertoire has approximately 400,000 distinct CDR3 sequences, about 40% of them found once; the top ten carry around 11%. The specimen sequenced was glioma tissue, nonneoplastic brain tissue, or PBMCs (not recorded which). The origin of the receptors is a human donor with low-grade glioma or glioblastoma, undergoing nonglioma brain surgery, or in good health (not recorded which).

The rearrangement uses TRBV6-2 or TRBV6-3 and TRBJ2-7; D gene unclear. CDR1 and CDR2 from the germline V gene are MNHEY and SVGEGT. The CDR3 totals 13 residues. Trimming shortened V by 4 bases and J by 7 bases, and 14 bases separated the two germline ends. CDR3 amino acids: CASSLSLGGEQYF. CDR3 bases: TGTGCCAGCAGTTTATCCCTCGGCGGTGAGCAGTACTTC.

In its sample, this clonotype was seen many times. The rearrangement links TRBV27 to TRBJ1-5, with 8 nucleotides matching TRBD1. CDR3 length: 14 residues. The trim removed 4 bases at V and 7 bases at J, leaving 6 bases unmatched. Germline V gene data show CDR1 as MNHEY and CDR2 as SMNVEV (reference sequence). CDR3 protein: CASSYDRGGQPQHF. The CDR3 bases are TGTGCCAGCAGTTACGACAGGGGAGGACAGCCCCAGCATTTT.

This clonotype was seen more than once but under ten times. This chain links TRBV7-8 with TRBJ2-2, with a weak D call TRBD2 (5 bases). The CDR3 contains 18 residues. V lost 5 bases, J lost 5 bases, and 24 bases lay in between. Germline V gene sequence: CDR1 SGHVS, CDR2 FQNEAQ. CDR3 in amino acids: CASSPAGFMGRGTGELFF. In DNA, the CDR3 is TGTGCCAGCAGCCCCGCAGGATTTATGGGAAGAGGGACCGGGGAGCTGTTTTTT.

About this clonotype itself: This clone may be a read error of a much larger clone one base away. V usage is TRBV24-1 and J usage is TRBJ2-3, with 7 bases that match TRBD1. The CDR3 loop spans 15 amino acids. Germline V gene lookup returns CDR1 KGHDR and CDR2 SFDVKD. The CDR3 here is CATSDHRGAVDRQYF. The DNA of the CDR3 is TGTGCCACCAGTGATCACAGGGGCGCCGTAGATAGGCAGTATTTT.

V gene TRBV9 combines with J gene TRBJ1-1, with D tentatively TRBD1 (6 bases). V was clipped by 4 bases and J by 5 bases, with 21 bases between them. The germline CDR1 and CDR2 sequences are SGDLS and YYNGEE. CDR3 size: 16 residues. The CDR3 coding sequence is TGTGCCAGCAGCCCTACCCCCACAGGGACTTGGACTGAAGCTTTCTTT. This sequence encodes CASSPTPTGTWTEAFF.

The chain is built from TRBV7-2 and TRBJ1-6; 8 bases agree with TRBD1. The CDR3 has 18 amino acids. V trimming: 0 bases; J trimming: 4 bases; junction bases outside the gene matches: 8. Per the germline V gene, CDR1 is SGHTA and CDR2 is FQGNSA. The CDR3 DNA reads TGTGCCAGCAGCTTAGCAACCGGGACAGGAGGTTATAATTCACCCCTCCACTTT. Translation: CASSLATGTGGYNSPLHF.

This clonotype has a handful of counts. The V gene is TRBV6-1, the J gene TRBJ2-3, with D tentatively TRBD1 or TRBD2 (5 bases each). The V end was cut by 5 bases, the J end by 4 bases, with 25 bases between. Per germline, CDR1 MNHNS and CDR2 SASEGT. The CDR3 runs 18 residues. CDR3: CASSKTFGHLGTPDTQYF. CDR3 DNA: TGTGCCAGCAGTAAGACCTTCGGACACCTAGGGACCCCAGATACGCAGTATTTT.

The rearrangement links TRBV4-1 to TRBJ1-6; maybe TRBD1 (6 bases). V was trimmed by 3 bases and J by 7 bases, leaving 13 bases between them. Germline V gene sequence: CDR1 MGHRA, CDR2 YSYEKL. The CDR3 runs to 15 residues. DNA for the CDR3: TGCGCCAGCAGCCACATCCACAGGGAAAATTCACCCCTCCACTTT. Translated: CASSHIHRENSPLHF.

There are a few counts of this clonotype. The chain links TRBV27 to TRBJ2-2; D not certain. The CDR3 is made up of 14 amino acids. The V end lost 4 bases, the J end lost 0 bases, and 6 bases lay between the germline ends. CDR1 is MNHEY, CDR2 SMNVEV, per germline (reference sequence). The CDR3 DNA follows: TGTGCCAGCAGTTACCGGCCGAACACCGGGGAGCTGTTTTTT. Encoded protein: CASSYRPNTGELFF.

This clonotype was seen only a few times. At one of its ends the junction is not consistent with the germline gene, which may arise from a read error. The rearrangement uses TRBV4-1 and TRBJ2-5; 11 bases fit TRBD2. The V gene's germline CDR1 is MGHRA and CDR2 YSYEKL. The CDR3 has 15 residues. CDR3 sequence: CASSQDSASGRTKYF. The CDR3 region has the DNA TGCGCCAGCAGCCAAGATTCGGCTAGCGGGAGGACCAAGTACTTC.

CDR3 DNA: TGCGCCAGCAGCCCTATAACAGGGAAGGGTGGCTACACCTTC. Its translation: CASSPITGKGGYTF. The gene calls are TRBV5-1 and TRBJ1-2, with D perhaps TRBD1 (6 bases). CDR1 is SGHRS, CDR2 YFSETQ, per germline. The CDR3 contains 14 residues. V lost 4 bases to trimming and J lost 7 bases, with 17 bases between them.

V and J are TRBV2 and TRBJ1-5; D gene uncertain. The CDR3 runs 13 residues. Trimming removed 1 base at V and 7 bases at J, with 8 bases between. Germline V gene sequence: CDR1 SNHLY, CDR2 FYNNEI. CDR3 coding DNA: TGTGCCAGCAGTGAAGAAAGGGAACAGCCCCAGCATTTT. Residues: CASSEEREQPQHF.

The V call is TRBV18, the J call TRBJ2-1; weak D call: TRBD1 (6 bases). With 4 bases removed from V and 5 bases from J, the gap between germline ends came to 12 bases. The CDR3 is 14 residues long. Germline-derived CDR1 and CDR2 are KGHSH and LQKENI. The CDR3 region is CASSQTGQDNEQFF. The CDR3 DNA reads TGTGCCAGCTCACAGACAGGCCAAGACAATGAGCAGTTCTTC.

As for this clonotype: A read error may account for a junction end that differs from germline. The gene calls are TRBV27 and TRBJ2-3; D possibly matches TRBD1 or TRBD2 (5 bases each). The CDR3 runs to 14 residues. Germline CDR1 and CDR2: MNHEY and SMNVEV (reference sequence). This chain's CDR3 is CASSERSSTGTQYF. CDR3 in DNA: TGTGCCAGCAGTGAACGGTCTAGCACAGGTACGCAGTATTTT.

This clonotype was counted at least ten times. The gene calls are TRBV27 and TRBJ2-5; 7 bases agree with TRBD1. The CDR3 runs 13 residues. Germline loops: CDR1 MNHEY, CDR2 SMNVEV (reference sequence). The J segment lost 4 bases and the V segment lost 6 bases, leaving 5 bases of the junction unmatched. The CDR3 DNA follows: TGTGCCAGCAGCCTTACAGGGGTAGAGACCCAGTACTTC. Its translation is CASSLTGVETQYF.

This rearrangement joins TRBV6-1 to TRBJ2-1; the D gene is possibly TRBD2 (6 bases). The V end lost 11 bases, the J end lost 7 bases, and 27 bases lay between the germline ends. The CDR3 runs to 16 residues. The germline V gene has CDR1 MNHNS and CDR2 SASEGT. The CDR3 nucleotides read TGTGCCGGCACCCCCGCAGACCCGGGACTCTCAAATGAGCAGTTCTTC. Translated: CAGTPADPGLSNEQFF.

This clonotype was detected ten times or more. J is TRBJ2-3 and V is TRBV18; 7 bases fit TRBD2. This CDR3 has 18 amino acids. Trimming removed 3 bases from V and 2 bases from J; junction bases left unmatched: 14. Per germline, CDR1 KGHSH and CDR2 LQKENI. CDR3 in DNA: TGTGCCAGCTCACCCCCGGGACTATTCCGACACTCCACAGATACGCAGTATTTT. Its protein is CASSPPGLFRHSTDTQYF.

This clonotype appeared many times. This chain links TRBV20-1 with TRBJ1-2; 7 bases match TRBD1. CDR3 size: 16 residues. J lost 6 bases, V lost 0 bases, and 13 bases had no gene match. Per germline, CDR1 DFQATT and CDR2 SNEGSKA (reference sequence). The CDR3 here is CSARDGWHRGVDGYTF. In nucleotides, the CDR3 is TGCAGTGCTAGAGATGGTTGGCACAGGGGAGTCGATGGCTACACCTTC.

This clonotype was counted ten times or more. The rearrangement joins TRBV7-2 to TRBJ2-7; D remains ambiguous. The CDR3 spans 14 residues. V lost 5 bases, J lost 2 bases, and 13 bases lay in between. Germline V gives CDR1 SGHTA, CDR2 FQGNSA. In nucleotides, the CDR3 is TGTGCCAGCAGCACCCCAGGACGGGCCTACGAGCAGTACTTC. It is translated as CASSTPGRAYEQYF.

This chain connects TRBV5-5 to TRBJ1-3; D might be TRBD1 (5 bases). CDR1 is SGHKS, CDR2 YYEKEE, per germline (reference sequence). V was shortened by 3 bases and J by 0 bases, with 10 bases between the two germline ends. This CDR3 has 15 amino acids. CDR3 in amino acids: CASSSQGVSGNTIYF. The CDR3 DNA is TGTGCCAGCAGCTCTCAGGGAGTCTCTGGAAACACCATATATTTT.

This clonotype appeared a single time. Germline and junction disagree at one end, which may indicate a read error. The chain employs TRBV6-5 and TRBJ1-4; D is ambiguous. The germline V gene encodes CDR1 MNHEY and CDR2 SVGAGI. The CDR3 consists of 12 residues. Here the CDR3 DNA reads TGTGCCAGCAGTTACATTGATGAAAAACCGTTTTTT. Translation: CASSYIDEKPFF.

The gene calls are TRBV30 and TRBJ1-1; 9 nucleotides agree with TRBD1. The germline V gene encodes CDR1 GTSNPN and CDR2 SVGIG (reference sequence). The CDR3 consists of 14 residues. V was clipped by 4 bases and J by 1 base; unmatched bases: 4. For the CDR3, the DNA is TGTGCCTGGACTCGGACAGGGGCGAACACTGAAGCTTTCTTT. Its translation: CAWTRTGANTEAFF.

This clonotype was found a few times. The chain is built from TRBV7-6 and TRBJ2-1, with a possible D match to TRBD2 (6 bases). V shed 1 base and J shed 0 bases, with 13 bases lying between them. The CDR3 is 17 residues long. The germline V gene has CDR1 SGHVS and CDR2 FNYEAQ. The chain's CDR3 is CASSLGGSGLSYNEQFF. Written as DNA, the CDR3 is TGTGCCAGCAGCTTAGGCGGTAGCGGCCTCTCCTACAATGAGCAGTTCTTC.